A single T cell receptor beta chain is shown here with its context. Different DNA sequences within this sample yield the same CDR3. These data belong to a study of blood T cell repertoires in COVID-19. This CDR3 is built from 15 residues. Germline loops: CDR1 SGHRS, CDR2 YFSETQ. Germline trimming cut 0 bases from V and 4 bases from J; bases unmatched to any gene: 3. The method was immunoSEQ multiplex PCR; TCRdb's version includes in-frame clones alone and lacks a portion of them. This table holds approximately 250,000 clones, around 88% found once. Sequenced sample: PBMCs or T cells enriched from blood (not recorded which). The rearrangement joins TRBV5-1 to TRBJ2-1; TRBD2 matches 8 bases. This TCR derives from a woman aged 40 to 49 with acute COVID-19. The CDR3 DNA follows: TGCGCCAGCAGCTTGGCGGGAGGGGAGTACAATGAGCAGTTCTTC. Translation gives CASSLAGGEYNEQFF.